This T cell receptor (beta chain) is from a study of T cell responses to AZD1222 COVID-19 vaccine. The CDR3 loop spans 15 amino acids. The V gene's germline CDR1 is SGHVS and CDR2 FNYEAQ. Losses at the gene ends were 5 bases for V and 5 bases for J; bases not matched to a gene: 8. Clones were sequenced by immunoSEQ multiplex PCR, and TCRdb holds only the in-frame ones, with some missing. This sample yields about 100,000 clones, of which less than 90% are seen a single time; about 1.8% belongs to the top ten. The sample consisted of peripheral blood, taken on day 0 of AZD1222 vaccination. This rearrangement joins TRBV7-6 to TRBJ1-5; 8 nucleotides agree with TRBD1. This TCR was recovered from an adult in good health. In DNA form, the CDR3 reads TGTGCCAGCAGCACTGGACAGGGTTGGGATCAGCCCCAGCATTTT. It encodes CASSTGQGWDQPQHF.